One sample yielded the 2 T cell receptor beta chains listed below, sequenced in a study of blood T cell repertoires in COVID-19. Sequenced by immunoSEQ multiplex PCR; TCRdb stores in-frame clones only, minus some. The table lists about 310,000 clones, approximately 86% of them singletons, with approximately 9% in the top ten. Sequencing was done on a sample of PBMCs or T cells enriched from blood (not recorded which). Receptors were obtained from a woman aged 18-29 years who had recovered from COVID-19.

The CDR3 DNA follows: TGTGCCAGCAGCTTGGTTCGGAGGGGACCTAATTCACCCCTCCACTTT. It yields the protein CASSLVRRGPNSPLHF. J is TRBJ1-6 and V is TRBV5-6, with D possibly matching TRBD1 (5 bases). The CDR3 is 16 amino acids. Germline values: CDR1 SGHDT, CDR2 YYEEEE. Trimming stripped 0 bases from V and 6 bases from J, with 13 bases between.

The chain couples TRBV6-5 to TRBJ1-1; D call uncertain. Per germline, CDR1 MNHEY and CDR2 SVGAGI. The V gene lost 4 bases and the J gene lost 1 base, with 13 bases spanning the gap. The CDR3 extends over 15 amino acids. The CDR3 loop reads CASSSWAGANTEAFF. In DNA form, the CDR3 reads TGTGCCAGCAGTTCTTGGGCGGGCGCGAACACTGAAGCTTTCTTT.